Listed here are 3 T cell receptor beta chains from one sample, sequenced in a study of beta chain features in type 1 diabetes. The isolated RNA, all of it, was reverse transcribed, so expressed TCRB transcripts were what got sequenced. The repertoire was sequenced with immunoSEQ multiplex PCR; TCRdb's copy has only in-frame clones and lacks some. The sample holds 600,000 to 650,000 clones, about 16% seen once. What was sequenced was naive CD4+ T cells from blood. The source of these receptors is a man between 18 and 35 years old in good health.

This chain connects TRBV7-9 to TRBJ1-3, with D unclear. Looked up from germline, CDR1 is SEHNR and CDR2 is FQNEAQ (reference sequence). Trimming removed 2 bases from V and 0 bases from J, with 5 bases in between. This CDR3 is built from 14 residues. CDR3 coding DNA: TGTGCCAGCAGCTTAAAGAGCTCTGGAAACACCATATATTTT. Its protein product is CASSLKSSGNTIYF.

This clone was seen more than once but under ten times. The chain carries TRBV19 and TRBJ2-7; no clear D gene. In germline, CDR1 is LNHDA, CDR2 SQIVND (reference sequence). Trimming pared 6 bases from V and 3 bases from J, leaving 12 bases between. The CDR3 is 13 residues long. The CDR3 DNA follows: TGTGCCAGTAGCTCTGGTGGAATCTACGAGCAGTACTTC. Amino acids: CASSSGGIYEQYF.

The chain joins TRBV7-8 to TRBJ2-1; D uncertain. V was clipped by 1 base and J by 7 bases, with 20 bases between them. CDR1 is SGHVS, CDR2 FQNEAQ, per germline. The CDR3 totals 17 residues. The CDR3 nucleotides read TGTGCCAGCAGCTTAGGAGGCAGGTCCCTCCCCGGGAATGAGCAGTTCTTC. Translated, it gives CASSLGGRSLPGNEQFF.